This T cell receptor (beta chain) was sequenced for a study of blood T cell repertoires in COVID-19. Study-wide background: Acute and convalescent COVID-19 specimens originated in the United States, Italy and Spain. The cDNA or gDNA used as material had been derived from T cells, B-cell-depleted T cells, or PBMCs.

The cohort comprised adults aged about 18 to 100 years residing in under 25 US areas. Germline CDR1 is LGHDT and CDR2 is YNNKEL (reference sequence). Trimming left V 3 bases short and J 7 bases short, with 15 bases between. The CDR3 consists of 15 residues. In the original analysis: Amplified reference gene primers provided the basis for estimating nucleated cell counts. Using immunoSEQ multiplex PCR, the repertoire was profiled, and TCRdb retains in-frame clones only, with some absent. V and J calls and clone size come straight from that table; D and trimming were deduced from the DNA. The top ten clones hold less than 3% of a sample with over 250,000 clones, 86% of them seen once.

Sequenced material: PBMCs or T cells enriched from blood (not recorded which). J is TRBJ1-4 and V is TRBV3-1 (or the pseudogene TRBV3-2); D perhaps matches TRBD1 (6 bases). The sequence was collected from a woman younger than 35 who had recovered from COVID-19. In nucleotides, the CDR3 is TGTGCCAGCAGCCACAGCCCCCAGGGGAGTGAAAAACTGTTTTTT. Translating gives CASSHSPQGSEKLFF.